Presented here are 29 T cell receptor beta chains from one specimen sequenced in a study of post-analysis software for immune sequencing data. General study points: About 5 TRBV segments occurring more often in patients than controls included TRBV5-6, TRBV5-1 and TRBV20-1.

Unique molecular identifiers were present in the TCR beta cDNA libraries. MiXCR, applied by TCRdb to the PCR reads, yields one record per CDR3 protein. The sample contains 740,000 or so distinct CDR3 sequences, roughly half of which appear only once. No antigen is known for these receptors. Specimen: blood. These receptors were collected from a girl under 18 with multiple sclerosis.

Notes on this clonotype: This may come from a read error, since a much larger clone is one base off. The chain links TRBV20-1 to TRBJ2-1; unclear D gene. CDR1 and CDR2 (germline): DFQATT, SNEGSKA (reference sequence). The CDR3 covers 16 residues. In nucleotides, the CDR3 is TGCAATGCTAGAGATCCAGAGGTTAGTTATGTGAATGAGCAGTTCTTC. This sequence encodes CNARDPEVSYVNEQFF.

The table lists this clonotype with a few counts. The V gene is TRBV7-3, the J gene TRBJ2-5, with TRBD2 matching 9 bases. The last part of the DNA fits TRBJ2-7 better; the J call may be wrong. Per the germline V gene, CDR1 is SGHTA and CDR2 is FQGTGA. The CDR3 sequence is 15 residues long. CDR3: CASSPPGGRGNEQYF. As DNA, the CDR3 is TGTGCCAGCAGCCCGCCTGGCGGGAGGGGAAACGAGCAGTACTTC.

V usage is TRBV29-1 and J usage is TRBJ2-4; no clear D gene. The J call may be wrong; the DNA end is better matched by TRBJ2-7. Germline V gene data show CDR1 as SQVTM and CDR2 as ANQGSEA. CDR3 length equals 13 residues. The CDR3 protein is CSAIDSTNYEQYF. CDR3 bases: TGCAGCGCTATCGACTCCACCAACTACGAGCAGTACTTC.

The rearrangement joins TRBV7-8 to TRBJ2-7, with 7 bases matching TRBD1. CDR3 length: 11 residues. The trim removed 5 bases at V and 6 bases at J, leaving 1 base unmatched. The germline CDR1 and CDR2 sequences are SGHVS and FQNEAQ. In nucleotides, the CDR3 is TGTGCCAGCAGCAACAGGGGCGAGCAGTACTTC. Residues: CASSNRGEQYF.

The CDR3 region is CAISESTGGKDYGYTF. DNA for the CDR3: TGTGCCATCAGTGAGTCGACTGGCGGGAAGGACTATGGCTACACCTTC. The chain carries TRBV10-3 and TRBJ1-2; the D is unclear. The CDR3 sequence is 16 residues long. Germline CDR1 reads ENHRY; CDR2 reads SYGVKD. V dropped 0 bases and J dropped 3 bases, with 14 bases sitting between them.

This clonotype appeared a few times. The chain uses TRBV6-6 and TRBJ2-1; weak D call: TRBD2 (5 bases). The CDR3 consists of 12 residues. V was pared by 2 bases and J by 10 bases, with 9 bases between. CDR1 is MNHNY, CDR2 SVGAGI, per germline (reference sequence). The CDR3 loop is CASSYIREEQFF. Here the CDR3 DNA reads TGTGCCAGCAGTTACATTCGGGAAGAGCAGTTCTTC.

For the CDR3, the DNA is TGTGCCAGCAGCGTAGGGGGCGGGTCTGGGTTGAAGACCCAGTACTTC. This gives the protein CASSVGGGSGLKTQYF. The rearrangement joins TRBV9 to TRBJ2-5; the D call may be TRBD1 or TRBD2 (5 bases each). CDR1 SGDLS and CDR2 YYNGEE come from the germline V gene. CDR3 length: 16 residues. The V end was cut by 0 bases, the J end by 6 bases, with 18 bases between.

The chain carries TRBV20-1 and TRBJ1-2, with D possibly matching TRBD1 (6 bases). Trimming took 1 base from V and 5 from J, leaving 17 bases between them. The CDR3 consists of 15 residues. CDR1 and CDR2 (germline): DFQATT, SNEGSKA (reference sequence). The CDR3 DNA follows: TGCAGTGCTAGAGGGTCCCCCGGGACAATTTATGGCTACACCTTC. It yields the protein CSARGSPGTIYGYTF.

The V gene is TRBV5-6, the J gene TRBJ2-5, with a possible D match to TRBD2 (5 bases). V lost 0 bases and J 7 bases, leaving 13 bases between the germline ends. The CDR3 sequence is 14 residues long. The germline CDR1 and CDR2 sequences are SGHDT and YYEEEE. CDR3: CASSLEAARGTQYF. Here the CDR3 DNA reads TGTGCCAGCAGCTTGGAGGCCGCTCGGGGGACCCAGTACTTC.

CDR3 in DNA: TGCGCCAGCAGCCAAGCTGTGGCGGGGCCAAGCTCCTACAATGAGCAGTTCTTC. It specifies CASSQAVAGPSSYNEQFF. J is TRBJ2-1 and V is TRBV4-1, with D perhaps matching TRBD2 (6 bases). CDR1 and CDR2 from the germline V gene are MGHRA and YSYEKL. The CDR3 sequence is 18 residues long. The V gene lost 1 base and the J gene lost 0 bases, with 16 bases spanning the gap.

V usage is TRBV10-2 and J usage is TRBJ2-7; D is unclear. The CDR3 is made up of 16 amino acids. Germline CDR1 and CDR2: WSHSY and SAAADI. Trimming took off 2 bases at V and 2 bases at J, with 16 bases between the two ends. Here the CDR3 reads CASSEPAVTATYEQYF. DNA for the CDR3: TGCGCCAGCAGTGAGCCGGCGGTTACCGCTACCTACGAGCAGTACTTC.

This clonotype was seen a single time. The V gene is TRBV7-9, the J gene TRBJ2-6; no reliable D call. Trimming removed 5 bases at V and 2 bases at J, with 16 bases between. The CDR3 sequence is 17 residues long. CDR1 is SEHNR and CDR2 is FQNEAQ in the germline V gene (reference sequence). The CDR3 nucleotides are TGTGCCAGCAGCCCACCGGACGGGCTTGCTGGGGCCAACGTCCTGACTTTC. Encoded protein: CASSPPDGLAGANVLTF.

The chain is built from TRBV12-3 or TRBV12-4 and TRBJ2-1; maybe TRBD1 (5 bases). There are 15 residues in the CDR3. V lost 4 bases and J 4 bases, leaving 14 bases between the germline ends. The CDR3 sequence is CASSSGYQGYNEQFF. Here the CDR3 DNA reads TGTGCCAGCAGTTCCGGGTACCAGGGATACAATGAGCAGTTCTTC.

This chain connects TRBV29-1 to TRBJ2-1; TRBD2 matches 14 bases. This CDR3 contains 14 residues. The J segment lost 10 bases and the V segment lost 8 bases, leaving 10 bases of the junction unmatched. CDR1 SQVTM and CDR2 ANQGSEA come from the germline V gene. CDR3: CSSTTSGGAGEQFF. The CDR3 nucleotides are TGCAGCTCAACGACTAGCGGGGGGGCCGGGGAGCAGTTCTTC.

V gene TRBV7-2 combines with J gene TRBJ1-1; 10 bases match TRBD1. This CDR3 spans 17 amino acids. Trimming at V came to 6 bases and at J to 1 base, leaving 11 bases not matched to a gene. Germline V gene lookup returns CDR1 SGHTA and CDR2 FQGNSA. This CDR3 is CASRRDRGRTANTEAFF. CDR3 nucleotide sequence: TGTGCCAGCAGACGGGACAGGGGACGGACGGCGAACACTGAAGCTTTCTTT.

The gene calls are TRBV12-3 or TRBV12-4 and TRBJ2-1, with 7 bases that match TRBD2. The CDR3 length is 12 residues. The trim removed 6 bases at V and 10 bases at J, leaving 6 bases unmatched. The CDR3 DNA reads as TGTGCCAGCAGGATGGGGGGGGAAGAGCAGTTCTTC. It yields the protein CASRMGGEEQFF.

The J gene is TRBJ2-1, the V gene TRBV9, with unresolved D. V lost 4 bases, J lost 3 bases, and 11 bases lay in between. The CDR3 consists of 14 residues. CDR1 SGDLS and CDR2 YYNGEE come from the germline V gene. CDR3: CASSPRLLYNEQFF. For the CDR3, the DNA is TGTGCCAGCAGCCCTCGACTCCTCTACAATGAGCAGTTCTTC. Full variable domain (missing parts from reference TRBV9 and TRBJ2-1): DSGVTQTPKHLITATGQRVTLRCSPRSGDLSVYWYQQSLDQGLQFLIQYYNGEERAKGNILERFSAQQFPDLHSELNLSSLELGDSALYFCASSPRLLYNEQFFGPGTRLTVL.

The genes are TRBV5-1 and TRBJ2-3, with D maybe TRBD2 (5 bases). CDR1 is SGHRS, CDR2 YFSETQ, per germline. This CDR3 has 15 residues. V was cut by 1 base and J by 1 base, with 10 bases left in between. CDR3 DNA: TGCGCCAGCAGCTTGCTGGGAGTGGGCACAGATACGCAGTATTTT. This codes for CASSLLGVGTDTQYF.

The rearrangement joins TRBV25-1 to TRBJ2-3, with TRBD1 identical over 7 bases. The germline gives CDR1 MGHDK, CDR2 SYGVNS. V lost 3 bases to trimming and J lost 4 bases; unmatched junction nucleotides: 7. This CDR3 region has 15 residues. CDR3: CASSDPRQGPDTQYF. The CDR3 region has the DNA TGTGCCAGCAGTGACCCGAGACAGGGTCCAGATACGCAGTATTTT.

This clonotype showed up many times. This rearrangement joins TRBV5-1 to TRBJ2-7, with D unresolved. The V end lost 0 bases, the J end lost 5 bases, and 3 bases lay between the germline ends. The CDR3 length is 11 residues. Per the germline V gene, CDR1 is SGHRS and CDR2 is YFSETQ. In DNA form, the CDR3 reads TGCGCCAGCAGCTTGGACCACGAGCAGTACTTC. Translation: CASSLDHEQYF.

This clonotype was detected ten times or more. The CDR3: CASSPNLYEQYF. CDR3 bases: TGTGCCAGCTCACCCAACCTTTACGAGCAGTACTTC. The chain recombines TRBV18 with TRBJ2-7; D not certain. The CDR3 sequence is 12 residues long. The V gene lost 3 bases and the J gene lost 4 bases, with 7 bases spanning the gap. Germline V lookup: CDR1 KGHSH, CDR2 LQKENI.

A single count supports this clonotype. CDR3 sequence reads: CASSVAQVHEQFF. The CDR3 coding sequence is TGTGCCAGCAGCGTAGCTCAGGTCCATGAGCAGTTCTTC. The rearrangement uses TRBV9 and TRBJ2-1; no clear D gene. Germline CDR1 and CDR2: SGDLS and YYNGEE. There are 13 residues in the CDR3. Trimming took 0 bases from V and 8 from J, leaving 9 bases between them.

CDR3: CSARLQGSSYEQYF. The CDR3 bases are TGCAGTGCTCGTCTACAGGGGAGCTCCTACGAGCAGTACTTC. The rearrangement links TRBV20-1 to TRBJ2-7, with 7 bases aligning to TRBD1. Per germline, CDR1 DFQATT and CDR2 SNEGSKA (reference sequence). V gave up 5 bases and J gave up 0 bases; unmatched junction bases: 7. This CDR3 has 14 residues.

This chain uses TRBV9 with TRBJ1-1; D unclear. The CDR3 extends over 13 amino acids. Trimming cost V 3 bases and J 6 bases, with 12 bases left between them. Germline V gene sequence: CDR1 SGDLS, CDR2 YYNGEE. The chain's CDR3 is CASSARTAPEAFF. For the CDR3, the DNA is TGTGCCAGCAGCGCCCGGACGGCCCCTGAAGCTTTCTTT. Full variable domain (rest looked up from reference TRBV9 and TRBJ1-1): DSGVTQTPKHLITATGQRVTLRCSPRSGDLSVYWYQQSLDQGLQFLIQYYNGEERAKGNILERFSAQQFPDLHSELNLSSLELGDSALYFCASSARTAPEAFFGQGTRLTVV.

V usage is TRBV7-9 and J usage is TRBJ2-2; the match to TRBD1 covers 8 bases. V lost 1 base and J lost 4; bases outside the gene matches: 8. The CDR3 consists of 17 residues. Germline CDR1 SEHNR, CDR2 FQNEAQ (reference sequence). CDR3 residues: CASSLDPGQARTGELFF. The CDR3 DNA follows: TGTGCCAGCAGCTTAGATCCGGGACAGGCTCGCACCGGGGAGCTGTTTTTT.

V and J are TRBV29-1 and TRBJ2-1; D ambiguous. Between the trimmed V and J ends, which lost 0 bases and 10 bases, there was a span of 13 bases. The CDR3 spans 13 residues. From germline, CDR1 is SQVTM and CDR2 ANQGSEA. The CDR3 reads CSVEESAGREQFF. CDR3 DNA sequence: TGCAGCGTTGAAGAGTCAGCAGGACGAGAGCAGTTCTTC.

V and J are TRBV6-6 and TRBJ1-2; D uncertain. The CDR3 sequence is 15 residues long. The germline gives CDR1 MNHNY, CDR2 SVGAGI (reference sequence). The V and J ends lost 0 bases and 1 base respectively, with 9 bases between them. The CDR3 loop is CASSYSGSNNYGYTF. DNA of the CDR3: TGTGCCAGCAGTTACTCAGGGTCTAATAACTATGGCTACACCTTC.

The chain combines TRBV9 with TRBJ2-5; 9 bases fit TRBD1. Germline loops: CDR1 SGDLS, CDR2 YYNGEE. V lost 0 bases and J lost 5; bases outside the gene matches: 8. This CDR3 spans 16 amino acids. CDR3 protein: CASSVGRRTGVETQYF. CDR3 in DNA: TGTGCCAGCAGCGTAGGTCGGAGGACAGGGGTGGAGACCCAGTACTTC.

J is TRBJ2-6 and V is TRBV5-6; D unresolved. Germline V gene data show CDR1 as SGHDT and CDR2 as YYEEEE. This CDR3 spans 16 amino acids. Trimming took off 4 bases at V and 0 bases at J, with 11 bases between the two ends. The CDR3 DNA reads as TGTGCCAGCAGCAAAATGAAGGACTCTGGGGCCAACGTCCTGACTTTC. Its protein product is CASSKMKDSGANVLTF.